This T cell receptor beta chain was captured in a study of shared clonotypes between healthy human individuals. For the study at large: The plates for each donor numbered three CD4 naive, three CD4 memory, two CD8 naive and one CD8 memory.

The naive CD8 population came from CD45RO-negative cells selected for CCR7, without terminally differentiated effector memory CD45RA+ cells. Study-wide points: Clonotype sharing among donors was thought likely to change with sequencing depth.

Profiling relied on immunoSEQ multiplex PCR, and the TCRdb table lists in-frame clones only, not all of them. This sample carries about 2 million clones, about 95% of them seen once, and the ten largest clones take roughly 1%. A remark on this clone: Its antigen remains unknown.

Germline loops: CDR1 SGDLS, CDR2 YYNGEE. Trimming took 3 bases from V and 3 from J; bases not matched to a gene: 13. The CDR3 totals 17 residues. The sequence derives from a man aged 18 to 30 in good health. The chain is built from TRBV9 and TRBJ2-7; 9 bases are a match to TRBD1. The sequenced sample consisted of naive CD8+ T cells sorted from blood. In nucleotides, the CDR3 is TGTGCCAGCAGCGCCGATATCCAAGGACAGGGGCTCTACGAGCAGTACTTC. Residues: CASSADIQGQGLYEQYF.